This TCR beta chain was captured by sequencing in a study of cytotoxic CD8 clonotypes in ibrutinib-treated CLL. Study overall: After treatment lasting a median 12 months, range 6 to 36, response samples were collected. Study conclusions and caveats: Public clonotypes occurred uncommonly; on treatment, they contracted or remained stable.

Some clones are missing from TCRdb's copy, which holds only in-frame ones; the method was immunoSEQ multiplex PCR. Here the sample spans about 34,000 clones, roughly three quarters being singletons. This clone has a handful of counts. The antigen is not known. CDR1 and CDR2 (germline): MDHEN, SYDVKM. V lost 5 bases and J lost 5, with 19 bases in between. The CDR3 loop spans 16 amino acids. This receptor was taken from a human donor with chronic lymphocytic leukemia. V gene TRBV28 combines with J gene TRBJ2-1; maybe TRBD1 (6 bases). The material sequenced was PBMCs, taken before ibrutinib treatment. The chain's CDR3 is CASSPPGQGRDNEQFF. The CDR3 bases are TGTGCCAGCAGTCCGCCTGGCCAGGGGCGGGACAATGAGCAGTTCTTC.